One sample yielded the 24 T cell receptor beta chains listed below, sequenced in a study of identical twins. TCRdb processed the 5' RACE reads anew with MiXCR; each CDR3 protein has one entry. The data contain approximately 500,000 distinct CDR3 sequences, 20% to 30% of them seen just once; the ten biggest clones take up over 2.5%. These data were likewise used in another study, on T cells expressing NK-cell markers.

Specimen: CD4+ T cells sorted from blood. Receptors were obtained from a woman aged 18-29 years in good health.

This clonotype has at least ten counts. The CDR3 DNA reads as TGTGCCAGCAGCCAAGGAGTCGGGACTCGCGTTTTCACAGATACGCAGTATTTT. Its translation is CASSQGVGTRVFTDTQYF. This rearrangement joins TRBV3-1 to TRBJ2-3, with a weak D call TRBD2 (6 bases). Per the germline V gene, CDR1 is LGHDT and CDR2 is YNNKEL (reference sequence). The CDR3 has 18 residues. The V and J ends lost 1 base and 2 bases respectively, with 19 bases between them.

This clonotype has more than one count but fewer than ten. This chain links TRBV9 with TRBJ2-2; 8 positions match TRBD2. The CDR3 extends over 18 amino acids. V lost 4 bases, J lost 3 bases, and 14 bases stayed unmatched. Looked up from germline, CDR1 is SGDLS and CDR2 is YYNGEE. The CDR3 loop reads CASSPELLAGLYTGELFF. The CDR3 DNA sequence: TGTGCCAGCAGCCCCGAATTGTTAGCGGGACTTTACACCGGGGAGCTGTTTTTT.

This clonotype has ten or more counts. V usage is TRBV5-1 and J usage is TRBJ2-7; D may correspond to TRBD1 or TRBD2 (5 bases each). This CDR3 is built from 13 residues. V was cut by 4 bases and J by 7 bases, with 15 bases left in between. Germline CDR1 reads SGHRS; CDR2 reads YFSETQ. CDR3 sequence: CASSSGQAWEQYF. In nucleotides, the CDR3 is TGCGCCAGCAGCAGCGGACAAGCCTGGGAGCAGTACTTC.

In its sample, this clonotype was seen a few times. The V call is TRBV7-8, the J call TRBJ1-1; no reliable D call. The germline gives CDR1 SGHVS, CDR2 FQNEAQ. V was clipped by 8 bases and J by 4 bases, with 17 bases between them. This CDR3 is 14 amino acids long. This chain's CDR3 is CASHNRGMGTEAFF. CDR3 DNA sequence: TGTGCCAGCCATAACAGAGGGATGGGCACTGAAGCTTTCTTT.

This clonotype turned up a few times. The V call is TRBV2, the J call TRBJ1-6, with a tentative D call TRBD1 (6 bases). V lost 7 bases, J lost 7 bases, and 20 bases lay in between. This CDR3 has 16 residues. Per the germline V gene, CDR1 is SNHLY and CDR2 is FYNNEI. CDR3 region: CASTLTPTGGNSPLHF. Here the CDR3 DNA reads TGTGCCAGCACCCTTACCCCGACAGGCGGGAATTCACCCCTCCACTTT.

This clonotype has just a few counts. The chain couples TRBV28 to TRBJ2-1; D perhaps matches TRBD1 (6 bases). CDR3 length equals 14 residues. Per germline, CDR1 MDHEN and CDR2 SYDVKM. Trimming pared 6 bases from V and 4 bases from J, leaving 13 bases between. The CDR3 bases are TGTGCCAGCAGCCCTGGGACACCTTACAATGAGCAGTTCTTC. The encoded protein is CASSPGTPYNEQFF.

This clonotype was counted ten times or more. This chain uses TRBV12-3 or TRBV12-4 with TRBJ2-3; perhaps TRBD2 as D (5 bases). The CDR3 is 11 amino acids. V gave up 5 bases and J gave up 6 bases, with 6 bases separating them. The CDR3 coding sequence is TGTGCCAGCAGTCCGGGGGATACGCAGTATTTT. The encoded protein is CASSPGDTQYF.

This clonotype has only one observation. The chain employs TRBV6-5 and TRBJ2-2; D not resolved. Trimming left V 5 bases short and J 6 bases short, with 4 bases between. CDR3 length: 11 residues. Per the germline V gene, CDR1 is MNHEY and CDR2 is SVGAGI. This CDR3 is CASSRSGELFF. The CDR3, as DNA: TGTGCCAGCAGTCGATCCGGGGAGCTGTTTTTT.

The rearrangement joins TRBV9 to TRBJ2-1; TRBD2 matches at 12 bases. J was trimmed by 2 bases and V by 4 bases; bases with no gene match: 13. Germline values: CDR1 SGDLS, CDR2 YYNGEE. The CDR3 is 19 amino acids. CDR3 in amino acids: CASSPNPTSGRRTYNEQFF. The CDR3 nucleotides read TGTGCCAGCAGCCCCAACCCCACTAGCGGGAGGAGGACCTACAATGAGCAGTTCTTC.

This clonotype was observed a few times. This chain links TRBV6-2 or TRBV6-3 with TRBJ1-1; D remains ambiguous. Trimming shortened V by 7 bases and J by 7 bases, and 10 bases separated the two germline ends. Germline V gene sequence: CDR1 MNHEY, CDR2 SVGEGT. This CDR3 has 11 residues. The CDR3 loop reads CASKVAGEAFF. CDR3 in DNA: TGTGCCAGCAAGGTGGCGGGTGAAGCTTTCTTT.

This clonotype was counted a few times. The V and J genes are TRBV20-1 and TRBJ2-3; D possibly corresponds to TRBD2 (7 bases). V was shortened by 3 bases and J by 2 bases, with 15 bases between the two germline ends. CDR3 length: 15 residues. Germline CDR1 is DFQATT and CDR2 is SNEGSKA (reference sequence). DNA of the CDR3: TGCAGTGCTAGCCCTTCCGCGGGGGCCACAGATACGCAGTATTTT. Translating it yields CSASPSAGATDTQYF.

This clonotype was seen just once. This sequence joins TRBV6-6 and TRBJ1-2; TRBD1 agrees at 8 bases. Germline values: CDR1 MNHNY, CDR2 SVGAGI (reference sequence). After removal of 9 bases from V and 8 bases from J, the junction contained 8 bases not matched to a gene. This CDR3 is built from 12 residues. The CDR3 DNA is TGTGCCAGTAAGACAGGGGATATCGGCTACACCTTC. This codes for CASKTGDIGYTF.

The rearrangement joins TRBV7-2 to TRBJ2-5; 10 bases align to TRBD2. The CDR3 loop spans 16 amino acids. V lost 7 bases to trimming and J lost 4 bases; unmatched junction nucleotides: 12. Per germline, CDR1 SGHTA and CDR2 FQGNSA. CDR3 region: CASTHIAGGGPETQYF. In DNA form, the CDR3 reads TGTGCCAGCACCCATATAGCGGGAGGTGGGCCAGAGACCCAGTACTTC.

The J gene is TRBJ2-3, the V gene TRBV7-6, with D possibly TRBD2 on 6 matching bases. V lost 2 bases and J 6 bases, leaving 15 bases between the germline ends. The germline V gene encodes CDR1 SGHVS and CDR2 FNYEAQ. The CDR3 is 15 residues long. The CDR3 sequence is CASSLMGGVEDTQYF. CDR3 in DNA: TGTGCCAGCAGCTTAATGGGAGGTGTAGAGGATACGCAGTATTTT. The full variable domain, in which reference TRBV7-6 and TRBJ2-3 provide the parts outside the CDR3, is GAGVSQSPRYKVTKRGQDVALRCDPISGHVSLYWYRQALGQGPEFLTYFNYEAQQDKSGLPNDRFSAERPEGSISTLTIQRTEQRDSAMYRCASSLMGGVEDTQYFGPGTRLTVL.

This clonotype was detected a few times. The chain uses TRBV6-1 and TRBJ1-2, with D unclear. Per the germline V gene, CDR1 is MNHNS and CDR2 is SASEGT. This CDR3 is 14 amino acids long. Between the trimmed V and J ends, which lost 6 bases and 4 bases, there was a span of 15 bases. The CDR3 sequence: CASSPSPDRYGYTF. The CDR3, as DNA: TGTGCCAGCAGCCCCTCTCCAGACCGCTATGGCTACACCTTC.

The CDR3 reads CATSGGQGSDTQYF. The CDR3 coding sequence is TGTGCCACCAGTGGTGGGCAGGGGTCAGATACGCAGTATTTT. The chain carries TRBV24-1 and TRBJ2-3; D perhaps matches TRBD1 (6 bases). Trimming pared 5 bases from V and 4 bases from J, leaving 12 bases between. Germline CDR1 is KGHDR and CDR2 is SFDVKD. CDR3 length: 14 amino acids.

This sequence joins TRBV13 and TRBJ2-7; no firm D call. The ends were cut back, 5 bases at V and 3 bases at J, with 17 bases in the middle. In germline, CDR1 is PRHDT, CDR2 FYEKMQ (reference sequence). This CDR3 is 15 amino acids long. The CDR3 region is CASSLKPESIYEQYF. CDR3 bases: TGTGCCAGCAGCCTCAAACCGGAGTCTATCTACGAGCAGTACTTC.

The chain uses TRBV19 and TRBJ2-4; 8 bases align to TRBD1. V was pared by 5 bases and J by 3 bases, with 9 bases of the junction left unmatched. Germline loops: CDR1 LNHDA, CDR2 SQIVND (reference sequence). This CDR3 is 16 amino acids long. In nucleotides, the CDR3 is TGTGCCAGTAGTGAATTTGGCAGGGGGCTCAAAAACATTCAGTACTTC. Protein: CASSEFGRGLKNIQYF.

The sample holds many counts of this clonotype. The chain couples TRBV12-3 or TRBV12-4 to TRBJ1-2, with D unresolved. V gave up 1 base and J gave up 8 bases, with 8 bases separating them. The CDR3 is made up of 12 amino acids. CDR3 nucleotide sequence: TGTGCCAGCAGTTTAGACGTTCGCGGCTACACCTTC. This codes for CASSLDVRGYTF.

This clonotype has only a few counts. The chain carries TRBV12-3 or TRBV12-4 and TRBJ2-4, with D hard to call. The CDR3 runs to 15 residues. Trimming left V 6 bases short and J 0 bases short, with 12 bases between. CDR3 sequence reads: CASSLPAQAKNIQYF. CDR3 sequence (DNA): TGTGCCAGCAGCTTACCAGCCCAAGCCAAAAACATTCAGTACTTC.

This clonotype was seen a handful of times. This rearrangement joins TRBV29-1 to TRBJ2-6, with D perhaps assigned TRBD1 or TRBD2 (5 bases each). Trimming removed 4 bases from V and 1 base from J, with 14 bases in between. This CDR3 contains 16 residues. Germline CDR1 SQVTM, CDR2 ANQGSEA. Here the CDR3 reads CSVARGPKSGANVLTF. The CDR3, as DNA: TGCAGCGTTGCGAGGGGACCAAAATCTGGGGCCAACGTCCTGACTTTC.

The V gene is TRBV30, the J gene TRBJ2-1; D gene uncertain. In germline, CDR1 is GTSNPN, CDR2 SVGIG (reference sequence). V was trimmed by 0 bases and J by 12 bases, leaving 12 bases between them. The CDR3 spans 12 residues. The CDR3 reads CAWSVFMGAQFF. The DNA of the CDR3 is TGTGCCTGGAGTGTATTCATGGGCGCGCAGTTCTTC.

This clonotype showed up just a few times. The rearrangement uses TRBV20-1 and TRBJ2-2; D is unresolved. V dropped 1 base and J dropped 4 bases, with 10 bases sitting between them. The CDR3 extends over 14 amino acids. Germline assignment: CDR1 DFQATT and CDR2 SNEGSKA (reference sequence). In DNA, the CDR3 is TGCAGTGCTAGAGCTCGTCACCGCACCGGGGAGCTGTTTTTT. It encodes CSARARHRTGELFF.

This clonotype was seen a few times. The chain links TRBV7-9 to TRBJ2-1; 14 bases fit TRBD2. There are 17 residues in the CDR3. Germline CDR1 SEHNR, CDR2 FQNEAQ (reference sequence). The trim removed 4 bases at V and 2 bases at J, leaving 4 bases unmatched. CDR3 nucleotides: TGTGCCAGCAGCTACGGACTAGCGGGGGGCACCTACAATGAGCAGTTCTTC. This encodes CASSYGLAGGTYNEQFF.